This T cell receptor beta chain was obtained from a study of beta chain features in type 1 diabetes. Study conclusions and caveats: TCRB CDR3 length was moderately but significantly reduced in all four CD4+ subsets of Type 1 diabetes patients. cDNA-based reads could over-represent cells with high TCR expression.

Isolated RNA was reverse transcribed in full, so expressed TCRB transcripts were sequenced. Some clones are missing from TCRdb's copy, which holds only in-frame ones; the method was immunoSEQ multiplex PCR. The sample has 810,000 or so clones; roughly 15% are singletons. CDR1 is MNHNS and CDR2 is SASEGT in the germline V gene. The CDR3 runs 15 residues. Germline trimming cut 7 bases from V and 3 bases from J; bases unmatched to any gene: 6. Sorted populations all exceeded 98% purity. This clone has more than one count but fewer than ten. No antigen is known for it. V usage is TRBV6-1 and J usage is TRBJ2-1, with TRBD1 identical over 10 bases. The TCR comes from a woman aged 18-29 years in good health. The source material was naive CD4+ T cells from blood. The CDR3 nucleotides read TGTGCCAGCAAAATGGGACAGGGGCTCTACAATGAGCAGTTCTTC. It encodes CASKMGQGLYNEQFF.